This T cell receptor (beta chain) comes out of a study of cytomegalovirus exposure and HLA in healthy donors. Study-wide results and caveats: The listing of roughly 160 TCR beta chains classed them as cytomegalovirus-associated.

The PCR had 60 Vbeta and 13 Jbeta primers. Sequencing was performed with immunoSEQ multiplex PCR; in TCRdb, only in-frame clones are kept and a portion is missing. This sample has 30,000 to 40,000 clones, with roughly 79% found just once. A remark on this clone: Its antigen is still unknown.

This CDR3 region has 14 residues. V lost 1 base to trimming and J lost 4 bases, with 7 bases between them. Germline V lookup: CDR1 MNHNS, CDR2 SASEGT. V gene TRBV6-1 combines with J gene TRBJ2-2; D gene uncertain. What was sequenced was PBMCs. The TCR sequence derives from a woman between 40 and 50 years old in good health and CMV-seronegative. The CDR3 here is CASSEVPSTGELFF. CDR3 DNA sequence: TGTGCCAGCAGTGAAGTCCCCAGCACCGGGGAGCTGTTTTTT.